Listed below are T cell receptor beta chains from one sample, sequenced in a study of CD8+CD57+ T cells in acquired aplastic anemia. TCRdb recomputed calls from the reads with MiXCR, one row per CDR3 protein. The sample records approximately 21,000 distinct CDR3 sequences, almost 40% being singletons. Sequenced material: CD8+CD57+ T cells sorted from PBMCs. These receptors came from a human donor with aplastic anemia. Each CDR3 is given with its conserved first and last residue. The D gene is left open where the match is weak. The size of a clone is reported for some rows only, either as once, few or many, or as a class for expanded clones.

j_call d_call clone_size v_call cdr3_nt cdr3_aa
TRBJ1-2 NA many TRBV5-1 TGCGCCAGCAGCTTGAACGGGCGTTATGGCTACACCTTC CASSLNGRYGYTF
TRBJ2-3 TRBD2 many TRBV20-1 TGCAGTGCAACCGCCCACGGGGGGGACACAGATACGCAGTATTTT CSATAHGGDTDTQYF
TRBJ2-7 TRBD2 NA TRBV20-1 TGCAGTGCTAGAGTACTAGCGGGGGATGAGCAGTACTTC CSARVLAGDEQYF
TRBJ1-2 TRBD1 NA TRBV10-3 TGTGCCATCTCCCCAACCAGGCAGGGGGACGACTATGGCTACACCTTC CAISPTRQGDDYGYTF
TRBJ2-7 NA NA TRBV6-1 TGTGCCAGCAGTGAAGAGGGGGGGCAGGGGGGCTACGAGCAATACTTC CASSEEGGQGGYEQYF
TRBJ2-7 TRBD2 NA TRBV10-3 TGTGCCATCAGTGAGTCGGTTAGCGGGAGCTCCTACGAGCAGTACTTC CAISESVSGSSYEQYF
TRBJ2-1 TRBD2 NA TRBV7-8 TGTGCCAGCAGCTTAGGGACTAGCGGGAGCGGGGATGAGCAGTTCTTC CASSLGTSGSGDEQFF
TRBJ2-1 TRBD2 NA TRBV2 TGTGCCGGCAGTGGGCTAGCGGGGGGCGAGCAGTTCTTC CAGSGLAGGEQFF
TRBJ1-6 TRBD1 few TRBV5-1 TGTGCCAGCAGCTGGACAGGGGAGAATTCACCCCTCCACTTT CASSWTGENSPLHF
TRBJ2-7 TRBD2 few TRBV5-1 TGCGCCAGCAGCTTATGGACTAGCGGGGACTACGAGCAGTACTTC CASSLWTSGDYEQYF
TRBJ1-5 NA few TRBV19 TGTGCCAGTAGTAGAGGGGACGGTGGGGGTGGTCAGCCCCAGCATTTT CASSRGDGGGGQPQHF
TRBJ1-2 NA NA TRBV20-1 TGCAGTGGTGGGGCAGGAGGGCCGGGTGGCTACACCTTC CSGGAGGPGGYTF
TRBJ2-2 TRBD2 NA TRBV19 TGTGCCAGTAGTAGGGCTGGGACTAGCGAGAACACCGGGGAGCTGTTTTTT CASSRAGTSENTGELFF
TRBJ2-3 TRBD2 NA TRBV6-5 TGTGCCAGCAGTTACGGTTCTAGCGGGAAAGATACGCAGTATTTT CASSYGSSGKDTQYF
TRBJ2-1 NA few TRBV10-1 TGCGCCAGCAGTGAACCATCCTACAATGAGCAGTTCTTC CASSEPSYNEQFF
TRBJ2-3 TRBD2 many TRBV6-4 TGTGCCAGCAGTGACTTAGCGGGTAGCACAGATACGCAGTATTTT CASSDLAGSTDTQYF
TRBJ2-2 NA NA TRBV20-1 TGCAGTGCTAGAGACCCGGGGCGGGGGCGGGGCACCGGGGAGCTGTTTTTT CSARDPGRGRGTGELFF
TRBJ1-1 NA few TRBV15 TGTGCCACCAGCAGACAGGCATTGACCCTCAACACTGAAGCTTTCTTT CATSRQALTLNTEAFF
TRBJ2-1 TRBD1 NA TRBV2 TGTGCCAGCAGTGAATGGACAGGAGGCAATGAGCAGTTCTTC CASSEWTGGNEQFF
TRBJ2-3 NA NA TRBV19 TGTGCCAGTAGCCCCGGAGGGGGTTGGGATACGCAGTATTTT CASSPGGGWDTQYF
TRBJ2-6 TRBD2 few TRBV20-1 TGCAGTGCCGAAGCGGGGGGGACCAACGTCCTGACTTTC CSAEAGGTNVLTF
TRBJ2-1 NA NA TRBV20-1 TGCAGTGCTAAGCAGAAGACGTCTGTTCCCCGCGAGTTCTTC CSAKQKTSVPREFF
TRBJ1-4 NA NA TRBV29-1 TGCAGCGTAGCTGGGACGGCGCGAGAAAAACTGTTTTTT CSVAGTAREKLFF
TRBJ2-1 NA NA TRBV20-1 TGCGGTGCTAGAGAGCCTAACTACAATGAGCAGTTCTTC CGAREPNYNEQFF
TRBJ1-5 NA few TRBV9 TGTGCCAGCAGCCGCGATGGGTCCCGTTATCAGCCCCAGCATTTT CASSRDGSRYQPQHF
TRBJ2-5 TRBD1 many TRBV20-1 TGCAGTGCTAGAGACGCCACAGGGGCCAAGGAGACCCAGTACTTC CSARDATGAKETQYF
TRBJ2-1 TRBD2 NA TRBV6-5 TGTGCCAGCAGTTTCTCTTTAGCGGGGGATGGTGAGCAGTTCTTC CASSFSLAGDGEQFF
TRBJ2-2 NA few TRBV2 TGTGCCAGCACAAACTTTCAGTTAACCGGGGAGCTGTTTTTT CASTNFQLTGELFF
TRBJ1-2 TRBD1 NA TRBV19 TGTGCCAGTAGTATGTACAGGGGGAGCTATGGCTACACCTTC CASSMYRGSYGYTF
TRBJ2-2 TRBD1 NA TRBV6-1 TGTGCCAGCAGTGAAGGGCCACAGGGGAAGGGAGGGGAGCTGTTTTTT CASSEGPQGKGGELFF
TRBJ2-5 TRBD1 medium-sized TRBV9 TGTGCCAGCAGCGCAGGGACAGGGGGAGAGACCCAGTACTTC CASSAGTGGETQYF
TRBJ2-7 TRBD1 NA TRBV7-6 TGTGCCAGCAGCCCGGGGACAGGACTCTACGAGCAGTACTTC CASSPGTGLYEQYF
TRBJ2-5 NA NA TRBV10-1 TGCGCCAGCATCGGGTCCGAGACCCAGTACTTC CASIGSETQYF
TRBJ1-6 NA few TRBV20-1 TGCAGTGCTAGAGATAGTGGGGGGCCGAGCTCCTATAATTCACCCCTCCACTTT CSARDSGGPSSYNSPLHF
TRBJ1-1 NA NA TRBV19 TGTGCCAGTAGTATTGAGGGGGGGGCCGAAGCTTTCTTT CASSIEGGAEAFF
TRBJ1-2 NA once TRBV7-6 TGTGCCAGCAGCTTAGCGGCCAATGAGCAGTTCTATGGCTACACCTTC CASSLAANEQFYGYTF
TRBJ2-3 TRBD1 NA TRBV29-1 TGCAGCGTTGAACTCAGACAGGGCGCGTTGGATACGCAGTATTTT CSVELRQGALDTQYF